One and the same sample provided the 8 T cell receptor beta chains below, sequenced in a study of T-cell reconstitution after alpha-beta-depleted transplantation in children. General observations from the study: There were reportedly several hundred expanded graft clones from which alpha-beta T cells came about two months after transplant.

These TCRs' antigens remain unknown. Unique molecular identifiers were incorporated during preparation of the TCRbeta library. Using its own MiXCR run on the PCR reads, TCRdb lists one record per CDR3 protein. The sample has 32,000 or so distinct CDR3 sequences; around 7% are singletons. This sample comprised peripheral blood, obtained 60 days after TCRalphabeta/CD19-depleted stem cell transplant. The source of these receptors is a child younger than two who had a stem cell transplant for acute myeloid leukemia, so the T cells may come from the graft donor.

This clonotype came up many times. Here the CDR3 reads CASSYTRSEQFF. For the CDR3, the DNA is TGTGCCAGCAGTTACACTCGGAGTGAGCAGTTCTTC. The gene calls are TRBV6-2 or TRBV6-3 and TRBJ2-1; D is ambiguous. The ends were cut back, 2 bases at V and 9 bases at J, with 8 bases in the middle. Germline V lookup: CDR1 MNHEY, CDR2 SVGEGT. The CDR3 has 12 amino acids.

In this sample, this clonotype turned up many times. The V gene is TRBV7-9, the J gene TRBJ2-7; 7 bases match TRBD1. Per germline, CDR1 SEHNR and CDR2 FQNEAQ (reference sequence). V was clipped by 4 bases and J by 3 bases; unmatched bases: 9. CDR3 length: 15 amino acids. The CDR3 is CASSSRTGISYEQYF. In DNA form, the CDR3 reads TGTGCCAGCAGCTCGCGGACAGGCATCAGCTACGAGCAGTACTTC.

This clonotype showed up many times. The V gene is TRBV28, the J gene TRBJ2-7; 8 bases line up with TRBD1. The germline V gene has CDR1 MDHEN and CDR2 SYDVKM. V shed 3 bases, J shed 2 bases, and the junction held 6 bases outside the gene matches. This CDR3 is 15 amino acids long. As DNA, the CDR3 is TGTGCCAGCAGTTTTACAATGACAGGGGCCTACGAGCAGTACTTC. This encodes CASSFTMTGAYEQYF.

Many counts were recorded for this clonotype. The rearrangement links TRBV4-1 to TRBJ2-6, with 7 bases aligning to TRBD1. In germline, CDR1 is MGHRA, CDR2 YSYEKL. This CDR3 spans 21 amino acids. Germline trimming cut 0 bases from V and 0 bases from J; bases unmatched to any gene: 14. This CDR3 is CASSQDPFILTGDSGANVLTF. The CDR3 coding sequence is TGCGCCAGCAGCCAAGATCCTTTCATCCTAACAGGGGACTCTGGGGCCAACGTCCTGACTTTC.

This clonotype was found many times. The chain links TRBV12-3 or TRBV12-4 to TRBJ2-5; D gene unclear. V was pared by 1 base and J by 0 bases, with 6 bases between. The CDR3 sequence is 14 residues long. CDR3 DNA sequence: TGTGCCAGCAGTTTAGTGGGGAACCAAGAGACCCAGTACTTC. It codes for CASSLVGNQETQYF.

This clonotype was seen repeatedly, ten times or more. The rearrangement links TRBV7-9 to TRBJ2-5; D could derive from TRBD1 or TRBD2 (6 bases each). The V end lost 7 bases, the J end lost 4 bases, and 13 bases lay between the germline ends. CDR1 is SEHNR and CDR2 is FQNEAQ in the germline V gene (reference sequence). This CDR3 spans 13 amino acids. The DNA of the CDR3 is TGTGCCAGCATCAAAGGAGGGGGAGAGACCCAGTACTTC. The encoded protein is CASIKGGGETQYF.

Ten or more counts support this clonotype. V and J are TRBV3-1 and TRBJ2-1, with 9 bases aligning to TRBD2. Unmatched junction bases numbered 5, after V lost 0 bases and J lost 8 bases. The CDR3 is 15 residues long. Germline CDR1 LGHDT, CDR2 YNNKEL (reference sequence). CDR3 nucleotides: TGTGCCAGCAGCCAAGAGCGGGGGGGCCGAGATGAGCAGTTCTTC. This codes for CASSQERGGRDEQFF.

This clonotype was observed many times. The chain recombines TRBV6-2 or TRBV6-3 with TRBJ2-7; D possibly corresponds to TRBD1 (6 bases). Trimming stripped 6 bases from V and 5 bases from J, with 14 bases between. This CDR3 is 13 amino acids long. Looked up from germline, CDR1 is MNHEY and CDR2 is SVGEGT. This CDR3 reads CASRGATYNEQYF. Written as DNA, the CDR3 is TGTGCCAGCAGGGGGGCAACCTACAACGAGCAGTACTTC.